These 19 T cell receptor beta chains were all obtained from the same sample, sequenced in a study of blood T cell repertoires in COVID-19. The data were produced by immunoSEQ multiplex PCR, yet TCRdb's version contains in-frame clones alone and is incomplete. The table lists roughly 410,000 clones, approximately 91% of them singletons. The sequenced sample was peripheral blood. These receptors all stem from a middle-aged woman with COVID-19, enrolled during active disease.

The chain has TRBV3-1 (or the pseudogene TRBV3-2) and TRBJ1-3; D is unclear. Germline assignment: CDR1 LGHDT and CDR2 YNNKEL (reference sequence). V lost 2 bases and J 0 bases, leaving 11 bases between the germline ends. The CDR3 is made up of 16 amino acids. The CDR3 sequence is CASSQSVLFSGNTIYF. For the CDR3, the DNA is TGTGCCAGCAGCCAAAGCGTGCTTTTCTCTGGAAACACCATATATTTT.

The genes are TRBV28 and TRBJ2-3; D may be TRBD2 (5 bases). The CDR3 has 13 amino acids. V gave up 6 bases and J gave up 2 bases, with 9 bases separating them. The germline V gene encodes CDR1 MDHEN and CDR2 SYDVKM. CDR3 nucleotide sequence: TGTGCCAGCAGGCGGGCTTCCACAGATACGCAGTATTTT. As protein: CASRRASTDTQYF.

This rearrangement joins TRBV16 to TRBJ2-1; 9 positions match TRBD1. This CDR3 comprises 15 residues. Germline V gives CDR1 KGHSY, CDR2 FQNENV. J lost 6 bases, V lost 1 base, and 4 bases had no gene match. The CDR3 sequence is CASSQWDRARNEQFF. In DNA form, the CDR3 reads TGTGCCAGCAGCCAATGGGACAGGGCACGCAATGAGCAGTTCTTC.

This clone was seen once. The chain is built from TRBV6-5 and TRBJ1-5; D not certain. V was pared by 0 bases and J by 5 bases, with 11 bases between. This CDR3 contains 15 residues. Germline CDR1 and CDR2: MNHEY and SVGAGI. The CDR3: CASSYSKEPDQPQHF. CDR3 bases: TGTGCCAGCAGTTACTCGAAGGAGCCAGATCAGCCCCAGCATTTT.

The V and J genes are TRBV6-2 or TRBV6-3 and TRBJ1-1; D may be TRBD1 (6 bases). Trimming left V 4 bases short and J 7 bases short, with 13 bases between. The length of the CDR3 is 13 residues. From germline, CDR1 is MNHEY and CDR2 SVGEGT. This CDR3 reads CASSSTGGYEAFF. DNA for the CDR3: TGTGCCAGCAGTTCGACAGGCGGGTATGAAGCTTTCTTT.

The chain employs TRBV24-1 and TRBJ2-2; 8 bases match TRBD2. This CDR3 spans 14 amino acids. Germline V CDR1 and CDR2: KGHDR, SFDVKD. J lost 1 base, V lost 7 bases, and 1 base had no gene match. For the CDR3, the DNA is TGTGCCACCAGCGGGAGGGTGAACACCGGGGAGCTGTTTTTT. It translates to CATSGRVNTGELFF.

This sequence joins TRBV28 and TRBJ1-2; D is ambiguous. CDR1 is MDHEN and CDR2 is SYDVKM in the germline V gene. V shed 7 bases and J shed 7 bases, with 19 bases lying between them. This CDR3 comprises 14 residues. In DNA, the CDR3 is TGTGCCAGCAATGGAGGTCTGGTCGAGGGTGGCTACACCTTC. Amino acid sequence: CASNGGLVEGGYTF.

The V call is TRBV5-1, the J call TRBJ2-6; 7 nucleotides agree with TRBD1. The V gene's germline CDR1 is SGHRS and CDR2 YFSETQ. CDR3 length: 17 residues. The V gene end was trimmed by 1 base and the J gene end by 1 base; junction bases not matched to a gene: 5. The CDR3 loop is CASSLRQGDSGANVLTF. As DNA, the CDR3 is TGCGCCAGCAGCTTGAGACAGGGCGATTCTGGGGCCAACGTCCTGACTTTC.

In its sample, this clone was seen a few times. The genes are TRBV24-1 and TRBJ2-7; a weak D match, TRBD1 (6 bases). CDR3 length: 15 amino acids. Germline CDR1 and CDR2: KGHDR and SFDVKD. Trimming shortened V by 5 bases and J by 6 bases, and 19 bases separated the two germline ends. The chain's CDR3 is CATSGRGGASSEQYF. CDR3 DNA: TGTGCCACCAGTGGCAGAGGGGGTGCTTCTTCCGAGCAGTACTTC.

The rearrangement joins TRBV2 to TRBJ2-3; D ambiguous. V was clipped by 6 bases and J by 2 bases, with 12 bases between them. The CDR3 covers 14 residues. Germline lookup yields CDR1 SNHLY and CDR2 FYNNEI. CDR3 coding DNA: TGTGCCAGCAGCGGCGAGGTGTACACAGATACGCAGTATTTT. Translation gives CASSGEVYTDTQYF. Full variable domain (rest looked up from reference TRBV2 and TRBJ2-3): EPEVTQTPSHQVTQMGQEVILRCVPISNHLYFYWYRQILGQKVEFLVSFYNNEISEKSEIFDDQFSVERPDGSNFTLKIRSTKLEDSAMYFCASSGEVYTDTQYFGPGTRLTVL.

The chain is built from TRBV7-9 and TRBJ1-2, with a possible D match to TRBD1 (5 bases). V lost 2 bases and J 6 bases, leaving 16 bases between the germline ends. CDR1 and CDR2 from the germline V gene are SEHNR and FQNEAQ (reference sequence). This CDR3 has 15 amino acids. The CDR3 region is CASSLIGVKGDGYTF. CDR3 DNA sequence: TGTGCCAGCAGCTTAATAGGGGTGAAAGGGGATGGCTACACCTTC.

This chain uses TRBV5-1 with TRBJ2-3, with unresolved D. With 4 bases removed from V and 0 bases from J, the gap between germline ends came to 9 bases. Germline CDR1 is SGHRS and CDR2 is YFSETQ. The CDR3 runs to 14 residues. The CDR3 bases are TGCGCCAGCAGCCGCCCAGAAAGCACAGATACGCAGTATTTT. It is translated as CASSRPESTDTQYF.

The rearrangement links TRBV6-5 to TRBJ2-3; possibly TRBD2 for D (5 bases). This CDR3 is built from 15 residues. The germline V gene encodes CDR1 MNHEY and CDR2 SVGAGI. Trimming removed 6 bases at V and 1 base at J, with 14 bases between. The CDR3 DNA is TGTGCCAGCAGGCTAGACGGGATTCGCACAGATACGCAGTATTTT. Protein sequence: CASRLDGIRTDTQYF.

The chain recombines TRBV30 with TRBJ2-5, with TRBD2 matching over 10 bases. The CDR3 is 17 residues long. Germline V gives CDR1 GTSNPN, CDR2 SVGIG (reference sequence). V gave up 0 bases and J gave up 6 bases; unmatched junction bases: 13. CDR3 protein: CAWSVLGIAGGSKTQYF. DNA for the CDR3: TGTGCCTGGAGTGTACTGGGGATAGCGGGGGGCTCGAAGACCCAGTACTTC.

The chain employs TRBV2 and TRBJ1-2, with D maybe TRBD1 (6 bases). This CDR3 has 15 residues. Trimming left V 6 bases short and J 8 bases short, with 22 bases between. Germline values: CDR1 SNHLY, CDR2 FYNNEI. The CDR3 DNA is TGTGCCAGCAGCTCATGGACAGTATCCTTGGAGGGCTACACCTTC. This codes for CASSSWTVSLEGYTF.

The chain employs TRBV5-1 and TRBJ2-1, with 9 bases aligning to TRBD1. The CDR3 contains 15 residues. Germline values: CDR1 SGHRS, CDR2 YFSETQ. J gave up 3 bases and V 4 bases, and 5 bases lay outside the gene matches. CDR3 region: CASSSTGGDYNEQFF. The CDR3 nucleotides are TGCGCCAGCAGCAGCACAGGGGGCGACTACAATGAGCAGTTCTTC.

This clone came up once. The rearrangement uses TRBV5-1 and TRBJ1-1, with D uncertain. This CDR3 is 14 amino acids long. V shed 0 bases and J shed 1 base, with 7 bases lying between them. Germline V gives CDR1 SGHRS, CDR2 YFSETQ. The CDR3 DNA reads as TGCGCCAGCAGCTTGGTGAGCCCGAACACTGAAGCTTTCTTT. Protein sequence: CASSLVSPNTEAFF.

The gene calls are TRBV7-9 and TRBJ1-4; D is unclear. V lost 11 bases, J lost 7 bases, and 11 bases lay in between. Germline V gives CDR1 SEHNR, CDR2 FQNEAQ (reference sequence). The CDR3 extends over 11 amino acids. The CDR3 here is CAGSRGEKLFF. In nucleotides, the CDR3 is TGTGCCGGGAGCCGGGGTGAAAAACTGTTTTTT.

This clone was found once. This rearrangement joins TRBV18 to TRBJ1-5, with a weak D call TRBD1 (5 bases). Germline loops: CDR1 KGHSH, CDR2 LQKENI. V gave up 3 bases and J gave up 6 bases, with 12 bases separating them. CDR3 length: 14 residues. The chain's CDR3 is CASSPGLGGQPQHF. Here the CDR3 DNA reads TGTGCCAGCTCACCCGGCCTGGGGGGTCAGCCCCAGCATTTT.